This TCR beta chain was obtained from a study of T-cell reconstitution after alpha-beta-depleted transplantation in children. This clonotype was detected a few times. There are 16 residues in the CDR3. V was clipped by 2 bases and J by 7 bases; unmatched bases: 13. The germline V gene has CDR1 SGHRS and CDR2 YFSETQ. Preparing the TCRbeta library involved the use of unique molecular identifiers. Using its own MiXCR run on the PCR reads, TCRdb lists one record per CDR3 protein. The sample carries 500,000 to 600,000 distinct CDR3 sequences, about 16% recorded once. Sequences were derived from PBMCs from the stem cell graft donor, sampled from the stem cell graft. The origin of this receptor is a human donor who donated a stem cell graft to a child with acute lymphoblastic leukemia. The rearrangement uses TRBV5-1 and TRBJ2-7; 9 bases fit TRBD2. CDR3 region: CASSFPQTSGMAEQYF. CDR3 nucleotides: TGCGCCAGCAGCTTCCCTCAGACTAGCGGAATGGCTGAGCAGTACTTC.